The 19 T cell receptor beta chains reported below all come from one sample, sequenced in a study of STAT5B mutations in CD4+ large granular lymphocyte leukemia. Clones were read by immunoSEQ multiplex PCR, and TCRdb kept only the in-frame ones, dropping some. This table has roughly 29,000 clones, roughly 75% appearing once. The sample was CD4+ T cells from blood buffy coats. The receptors here all came from a human donor in good health.

J is TRBJ1-2 and V is TRBV13; no clear D gene. The CDR3 loop spans 11 amino acids. Trimming took off 5 bases at V and 8 bases at J, with 9 bases between the two ends. Germline CDR1 PRHDT, CDR2 FYEKMQ (reference sequence). The CDR3 here is CASSRDRGYTF. CDR3 DNA sequence: TGTGCCAGCAGCAGAGACCGCGGCTACACCTTC.

This clone was counted a few times. The V gene is TRBV30, the J gene TRBJ1-5, with 8 bases that match TRBD1. V was clipped by 2 bases and J by 7 bases; unmatched bases: 4. The germline CDR1 and CDR2 sequences are GTSNPN and SVGIG (reference sequence). This CDR3 spans 13 amino acids. CDR3 sequence: CAWSPRGLQPQHF. CDR3 DNA: TGTGCCTGGAGTCCCAGGGGGCTCCAGCCCCAGCATTTT. The full variable domain, completed using reference TRBV30 and TRBJ1-5, is SQTIHQWPATLVQPVGSPLSLECTVEGTSNPNLYWYRQAAGRGLQLLFYSVGIGQISSEVPQNLSASRPQDRQFILSSKKLLLSDSGFYLCAWSPRGLQPQHFGDGTRLSIL.

V gene TRBV10-2 combines with J gene TRBJ2-7; 14 bases align to TRBD2. This CDR3 is 14 amino acids long. Germline V gives CDR1 WSHSY, CDR2 SAAADI. V was clipped by 8 bases and J by 4 bases; unmatched bases: 4. CDR3 nucleotides: TGCGCCAGCGGGGGGACTAGCGGGAGATACGAGCAGTACTTC. Amino acid sequence: CASGGTSGRYEQYF.

The chain recombines TRBV19 with TRBJ2-5; D perhaps matches TRBD1 (5 bases). The CDR3 totals 16 residues. CDR1 LNHDA and CDR2 SQIVND come from the germline V gene (reference sequence). Trimming left V 3 bases short and J 2 bases short, with 16 bases between. The CDR3, as DNA: TGTGCCAGTAGTATTCGGGCAGGGTGGGGTCAAGAGACCCAGTACTTC. Translating it yields CASSIRAGWGQETQYF. Looking up the rest from reference TRBV19 and TRBJ2-5 gives the full variable domain: DGGITQSPKYLFRKEGQNVTLSCEQNLNHDAMYWYRQDPGQGLRLIYYSQIVNDFQKGDIAEGYSVSREKKESFPLTVTSAQKNPTAFYLCASSIRAGWGQETQYFGPGTRLLVL.

The chain links TRBV19 to TRBJ1-3; D not resolved. The CDR3 totals 13 residues. Trimming cost V 3 bases and J 6 bases, with 9 bases left between them. Per germline, CDR1 LNHDA and CDR2 SQIVND (reference sequence). This CDR3 is CASSIERTNTIYF. CDR3 coding DNA: TGTGCCAGTAGTATTGAAAGAACAAACACCATATATTTT.

Of note for this clone: An end of the junction does not agree with germline; a read error may underlie this. The chain is built from TRBV7-7 and TRBJ1-2; weak D call: TRBD1 (5 bases). Germline values: CDR1 SSHAT, CDR2 FNYEAQ (reference sequence). The CDR3 runs 15 residues. DNA of the CDR3: TGTGCTAGCAGCTTAGTTACGGGGCGCTGTTATGGCTACACCTTC. Amino acid sequence: CASSLVTGRCYGYTF.

This rearrangement joins TRBV5-1 to TRBJ1-1, with D perhaps TRBD1 (6 bases). The CDR3 runs to 13 residues. V dropped 7 bases and J dropped 5 bases, with 15 bases sitting between them. CDR1 SGHRS and CDR2 YFSETQ come from the germline V gene. The CDR3 DNA is TGCGCCAGCCAACCCCAGGGGTGGACTGAAGCTTTCTTT. Translation: CASQPQGWTEAFF.

This clone occurred a few times. CDR3 sequence reads: CASSLGAGHKETQYF. The CDR3 region has the DNA TGTGCCAGCAGCTTAGGAGCAGGGCACAAAGAGACCCAGTACTTC. The chain employs TRBV11-2 and TRBJ2-5; D perhaps matches TRBD1 (5 bases). CDR3 size: 15 residues. Germline CDR1 is SGHAT and CDR2 is FQNNGV. The V and J ends lost 1 base and 3 bases respectively, with 12 bases between them.

This clone turned up a few times. CDR3 sequence reads: CASSLTWVAGQGSGETQYF. Written as DNA, the CDR3 is TGCGCCAGCAGCTTGACGTGGGTAGCGGGACAGGGGTCCGGCGAGACCCAGTACTTC. V is TRBV5-1 and J is TRBJ2-5; TRBD1 aligns across 10 bases. The CDR3 runs to 19 residues. The V and J ends lost 1 base and 5 bases, in that order; junction bases with no gene match: 17. Germline CDR1 is SGHRS and CDR2 is YFSETQ. Looking up the rest from reference TRBV5-1 and TRBJ2-5 gives the full variable domain: KAGVTQTPRYLIKTRGQQVTLSCSPISGHRSVSWYQQTPGQGLQFLFEYFSETQRNKGNFPGRFSGRQFSNSRSEMNVSTLELGDSALYLCASSLTWVAGQGSGETQYFGPGTRLLVL.

The rearrangement uses TRBV7-8 and TRBJ1-2, with 8 bases matching TRBD1. Germline assignment: CDR1 SGHVS and CDR2 FQNEAQ. J lost 3 bases, V lost 1 base, and 7 bases had no gene match. This CDR3 contains 16 residues. The CDR3 DNA sequence: TGTGCCAGCAGCTTAGGCTCTCAGGGGGCTTACTATGGCTACACCTTC. This codes for CASSLGSQGAYYGYTF. The full variable domain, completed using reference TRBV7-8 and TRBJ1-2, is GAGVSQSPRYKVAKRGQDVALRCDPISGHVSLFWYQQALGQGPEFLTYFQNEAQLDKSGLPSDRFFAERPEGSVSTLKIQRTQQEDSAVYLCASSLGSQGAYYGYTFGSGTRLTVV.

The chain is built from TRBV10-3 and TRBJ2-1; D unclear. The CDR3 totals 17 residues. Between the trimmed V and J ends, which lost 9 bases and 0 bases, there was a span of 21 bases. The germline gives CDR1 ENHRY, CDR2 SYGVKD. Here the CDR3 DNA reads TGTGCCATACAAGATCCCGGACCTAAGAGCTCCTACAATGAGCAGTTCTTC. This sequence encodes CAIQDPGPKSSYNEQFF.

J is TRBJ2-2 and V is TRBV7-2; tentative D call: TRBD2 (5 bases). The CDR3 has 15 amino acids. V was trimmed by 5 bases and J by 4 bases, leaving 14 bases between them. Germline assignment: CDR1 SGHTA and CDR2 FQGNSA. The CDR3 sequence: CASSPYRGGTGELFF. The CDR3 DNA follows: TGTGCCAGCAGCCCATACCGTGGAGGCACCGGGGAGCTGTTTTTT. The full variable domain, rest sourced from reference TRBV7-2 and TRBJ2-2, is GAGVSQSPSNKVTEKGKDVELRCDPISGHTALYWYRQSLGQGLEFLIYFQGNSAPDKSGLPSDRFSAERTGGSVSTLTIQRTQQEDSAVYLCASSPYRGGTGELFFGEGSRLTVL.

Here the CDR3 DNA reads TGTGCCAGCAGCCTTGTGAATGAGCAGTTCTTC. The encoded protein is CASSLVNEQFF. The J gene is TRBJ2-1, the V gene TRBV14; D remains ambiguous. CDR1 SGHDN and CDR2 FVKESK come from the germline V gene. With 4 bases removed from V and 7 bases from J, the gap between germline ends came to 5 bases. This CDR3 has 11 amino acids.

The chain couples TRBV2 to TRBJ1-5; TRBD1 agrees at 9 bases. Losses at the gene ends were 6 bases for V and 5 bases for J; bases not matched to a gene: 5. Looked up from germline, CDR1 is SNHLY and CDR2 is FYNNEI. This CDR3 has 14 residues. The CDR3: CASSAGTGYQPQHF. The CDR3 region has the DNA TGTGCCAGCAGCGCCGGGACAGGGTATCAGCCCCAGCATTTT.

In its sample, this clone was seen a few times. The V and J genes are TRBV11-2 and TRBJ1-6; no definite D call. Germline loops: CDR1 SGHAT, CDR2 FQNNGV. Trimming cost V 0 bases and J 6 bases, with 12 bases left between them. The CDR3 loop spans 16 amino acids. CDR3 loop: CASSLDRAGPNSPLHF. In DNA, the CDR3 is TGTGCCAGCAGCTTAGATCGGGCAGGCCCTAATTCACCCCTCCACTTT.

There are a few counts of this clone. This chain connects TRBV5-4 to TRBJ2-2; possibly TRBD1 for D (5 bases). CDR3 size: 15 residues. Germline V gene data show CDR1 as SGHNT and CDR2 as YYREEE (reference sequence). Between the trimmed V and J ends, which lost 0 bases and 6 bases, there was a span of 12 bases. The CDR3 here is CASSLGQFEAGELFF. CDR3 DNA sequence: TGTGCCAGCAGCTTGGGACAGTTTGAGGCCGGGGAGCTGTTTTTT.

The V gene is TRBV7-2, the J gene TRBJ2-5, with unresolved D. The CDR3 extends over 12 amino acids. The V end was cut by 5 bases, the J end by 4 bases, with 8 bases between. Germline loops: CDR1 SGHTA, CDR2 FQGNSA. Written as DNA, the CDR3 is TGTGCCAGCAGCCGTCCCCGAGAGACCCAGTACTTC. It is translated as CASSRPRETQYF.

The gene calls are TRBV4-3 and TRBJ2-7; D might be TRBD1 (6 bases). V shed 1 base and J shed 2 bases, with 12 bases lying between them. Germline-derived CDR1 and CDR2 are LGHNA and YSLEER. The CDR3 covers 15 residues. The DNA of the CDR3 is TGCGCCAGCAGCCAAGCCTGGGACAACGCCTACGAGCAGTACTTC. It is translated as CASSQAWDNAYEQYF.

This chain links TRBV7-2 with TRBJ2-7, with D possibly matching TRBD1 (5 bases). Germline CDR1 reads SGHTA; CDR2 reads FQGNSA. The CDR3 has 15 amino acids. Trimming left V 1 base short and J 1 base short, with 11 bases between. CDR3 amino acids: CASSLGQPSSYEQYF. CDR3 in DNA: TGTGCCAGCAGCTTAGGACAGCCGTCTTCCTACGAGCAGTACTTC. The full variable domain, rest sourced from reference TRBV7-2 and TRBJ2-7, is GAGVSQSPSNKVTEKGKDVELRCDPISGHTALYWYRQSLGQGLEFLIYFQGNSAPDKSGLPSDRFSAERTGGSVSTLTIQRTQQEDSAVYLCASSLGQPSSYEQYFGPGTRLTVT.